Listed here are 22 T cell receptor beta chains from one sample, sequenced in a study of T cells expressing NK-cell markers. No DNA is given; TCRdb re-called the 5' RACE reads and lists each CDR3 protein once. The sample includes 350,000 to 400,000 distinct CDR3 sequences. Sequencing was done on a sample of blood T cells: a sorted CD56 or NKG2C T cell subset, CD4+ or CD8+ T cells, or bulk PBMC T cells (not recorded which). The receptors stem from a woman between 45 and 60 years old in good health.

The CDR3 sequence is CASSATYGQGGSEQYF. The rearrangement uses TRBV25-1 and TRBJ2-7; the D call of TRBD1 rests on TCRdb alone, since no DNA is present to check it. The germline V gene has CDR1 MGHDK and CDR2 SYGVNS. This CDR3 has 16 amino acids.

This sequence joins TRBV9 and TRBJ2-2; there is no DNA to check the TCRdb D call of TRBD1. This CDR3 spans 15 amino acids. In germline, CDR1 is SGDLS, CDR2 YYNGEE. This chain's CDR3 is CASSVLDKNTGELFF.

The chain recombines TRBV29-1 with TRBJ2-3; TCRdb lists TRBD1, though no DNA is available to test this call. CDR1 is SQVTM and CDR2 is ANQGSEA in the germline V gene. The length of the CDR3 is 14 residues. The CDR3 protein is CSAQTGPFGDTQYF.

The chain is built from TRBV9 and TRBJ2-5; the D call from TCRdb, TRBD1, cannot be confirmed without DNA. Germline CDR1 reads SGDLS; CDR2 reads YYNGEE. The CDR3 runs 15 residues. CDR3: CASTSGAGQQETQYF.

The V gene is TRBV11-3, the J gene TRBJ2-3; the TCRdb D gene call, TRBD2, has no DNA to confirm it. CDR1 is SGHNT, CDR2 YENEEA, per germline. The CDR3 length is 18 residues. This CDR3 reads CASSLAGWGLVIPDTQYF.

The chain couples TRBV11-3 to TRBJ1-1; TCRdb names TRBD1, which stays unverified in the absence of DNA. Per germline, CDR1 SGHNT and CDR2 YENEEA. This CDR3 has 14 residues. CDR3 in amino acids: CASSLAWTGFEAFF.

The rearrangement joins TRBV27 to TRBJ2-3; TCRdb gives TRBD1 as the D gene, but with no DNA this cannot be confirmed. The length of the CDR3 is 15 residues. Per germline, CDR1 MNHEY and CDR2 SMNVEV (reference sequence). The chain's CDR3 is CASSLRQGHTDTQYF.

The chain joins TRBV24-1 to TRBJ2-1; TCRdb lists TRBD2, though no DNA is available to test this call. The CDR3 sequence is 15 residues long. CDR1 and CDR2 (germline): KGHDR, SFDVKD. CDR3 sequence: CATSQPGLAYNEQFF.

The CDR3 loop is CAWNRGRGYNEQFF. The chain recombines TRBV30 with TRBJ2-1; lacking DNA, the TRBD1 call made by TCRdb goes unchecked. In germline, CDR1 is GTSNPN, CDR2 SVGIG (reference sequence). The CDR3 is made up of 14 amino acids.

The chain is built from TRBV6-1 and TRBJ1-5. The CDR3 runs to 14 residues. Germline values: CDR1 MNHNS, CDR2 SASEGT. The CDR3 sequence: CASSEGGGNQPQHF.

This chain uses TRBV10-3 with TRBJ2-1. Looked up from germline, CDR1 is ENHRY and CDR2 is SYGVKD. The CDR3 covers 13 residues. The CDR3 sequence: CAITRERDNEQFF.

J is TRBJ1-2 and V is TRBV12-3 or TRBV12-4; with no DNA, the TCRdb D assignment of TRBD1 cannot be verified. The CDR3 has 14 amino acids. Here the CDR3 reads CASIHRGGNYGYTF.

This CDR3 is CASSLSTPGAAEGYTF. This chain joins TRBV7-8 and TRBJ1-2; TCRdb's D gene call, TRBD1, goes unchecked for lack of DNA. This CDR3 spans 16 amino acids. CDR1 is SGHVS, CDR2 FQNEAQ, per germline.

CDR3 protein: CASRPSGGNSPLHF. V gene TRBV12-3 or TRBV12-4 combines with J gene TRBJ1-6; TCRdb indicates TRBD1, and absent DNA this call remains unverified. The CDR3 runs 14 residues.

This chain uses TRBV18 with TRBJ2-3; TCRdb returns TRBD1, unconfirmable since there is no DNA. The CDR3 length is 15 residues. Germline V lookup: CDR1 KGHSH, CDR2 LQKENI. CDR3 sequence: CASSPRQGSTDTQYF.

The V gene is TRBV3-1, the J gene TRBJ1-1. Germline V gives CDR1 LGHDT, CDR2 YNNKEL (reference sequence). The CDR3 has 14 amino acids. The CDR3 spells CASSHLIQEDEAFF.

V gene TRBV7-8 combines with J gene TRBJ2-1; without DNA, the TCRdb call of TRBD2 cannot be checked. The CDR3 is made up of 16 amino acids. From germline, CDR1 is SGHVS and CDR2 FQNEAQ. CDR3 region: CASSRTGTSGYNEQFF.

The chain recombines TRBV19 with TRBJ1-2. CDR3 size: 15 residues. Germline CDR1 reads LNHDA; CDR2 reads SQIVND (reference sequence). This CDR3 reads CASSIDLEGLSGYTF.

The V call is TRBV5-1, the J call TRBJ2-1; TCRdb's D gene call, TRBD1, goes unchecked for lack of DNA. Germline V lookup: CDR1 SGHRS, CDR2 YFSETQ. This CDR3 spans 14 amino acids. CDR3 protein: CASRPLGWPPEQFF.

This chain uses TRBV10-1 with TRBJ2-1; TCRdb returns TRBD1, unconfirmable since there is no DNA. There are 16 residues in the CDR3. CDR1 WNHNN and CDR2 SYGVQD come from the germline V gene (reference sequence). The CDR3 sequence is CASSEFGQGAQDEQFF.

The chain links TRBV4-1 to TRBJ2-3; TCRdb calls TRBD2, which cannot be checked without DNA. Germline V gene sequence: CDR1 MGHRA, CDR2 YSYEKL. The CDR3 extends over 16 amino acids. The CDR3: CASSQGSGRATDTQYF.

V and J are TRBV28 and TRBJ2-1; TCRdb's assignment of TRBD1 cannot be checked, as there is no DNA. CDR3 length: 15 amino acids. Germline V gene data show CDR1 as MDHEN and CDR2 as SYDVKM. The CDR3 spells CASSLSSQGRGEQFF.